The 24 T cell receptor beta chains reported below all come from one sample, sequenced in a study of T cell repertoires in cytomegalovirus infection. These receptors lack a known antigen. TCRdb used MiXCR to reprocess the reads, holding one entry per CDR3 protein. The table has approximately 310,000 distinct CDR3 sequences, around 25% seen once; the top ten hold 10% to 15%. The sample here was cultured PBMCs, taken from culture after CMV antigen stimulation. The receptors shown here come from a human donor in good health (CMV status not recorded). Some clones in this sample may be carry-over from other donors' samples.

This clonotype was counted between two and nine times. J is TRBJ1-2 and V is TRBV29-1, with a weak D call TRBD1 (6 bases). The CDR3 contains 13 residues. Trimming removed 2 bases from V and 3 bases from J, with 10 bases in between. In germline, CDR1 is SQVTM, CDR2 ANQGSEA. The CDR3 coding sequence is TGCAGCGTTGAATTGGGGGGCCACTATGGCTACACCTTC. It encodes CSVELGGHYGYTF.

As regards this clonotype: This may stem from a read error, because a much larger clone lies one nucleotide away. The DNA for the CDR3 is TGTGCCAGCAGCTTAGAATCTTTGGCCGGGTACACCGGGGAGCTGGTTTTT. It encodes CASSLESLAGYTGELVF. The rearrangement uses TRBV11-2 and TRBJ2-2; weak D call: TRBD2 (5 bases). Per the germline V gene, CDR1 is SGHAT and CDR2 is FQNNGV. The CDR3 totals 17 residues.

Here the CDR3 reads CASSLEGVRSNYGYTF. CDR3 DNA sequence: TGTGCCAGCAGCTTAGAAGGAGTCAGGTCTAACTATGGCTACACCTTC. The gene calls are TRBV7-2 and TRBJ1-2; D is uncertain. The CDR3 is 16 amino acids. Germline V lookup: CDR1 SGHTA, CDR2 FQGNSA. Trimming removed 1 base from V and 0 bases from J, with 12 bases in between. The entire variable domain, with the rest obtained from reference TRBV7-2 and TRBJ1-2, is as follows: GAGVSQSPSNKVTEKGKDVELRCDPISGHTALYWYRQSLGQGLEFLIYFQGNSAPDKSGLPSDRFSAERTGGSVSTLTIQRTQQEDSAVYLCASSLEGVRSNYGYTFGSGTRLTVV.

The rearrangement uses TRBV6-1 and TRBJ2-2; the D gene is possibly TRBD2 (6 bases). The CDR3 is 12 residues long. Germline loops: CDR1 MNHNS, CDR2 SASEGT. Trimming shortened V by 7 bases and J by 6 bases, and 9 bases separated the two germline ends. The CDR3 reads CASIGLSGELFF. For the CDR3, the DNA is TGTGCCAGCATCGGACTATCCGGGGAGCTGTTTTTT.

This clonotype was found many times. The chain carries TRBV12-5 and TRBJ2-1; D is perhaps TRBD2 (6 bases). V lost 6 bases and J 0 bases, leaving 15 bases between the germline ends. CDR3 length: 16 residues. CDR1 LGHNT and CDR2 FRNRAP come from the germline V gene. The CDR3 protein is CASGPSSTSSYNEQFF. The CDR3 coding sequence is TGTGCTAGTGGCCCCTCCTCGACTAGCTCCTACAATGAGCAGTTCTTC.

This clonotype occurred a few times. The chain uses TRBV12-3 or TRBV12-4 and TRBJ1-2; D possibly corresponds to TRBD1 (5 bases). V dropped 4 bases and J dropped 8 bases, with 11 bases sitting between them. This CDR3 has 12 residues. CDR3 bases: TGTGCCAGCAGTTCGCCGGGGGACGGCTACACCTTC. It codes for CASSSPGDGYTF.

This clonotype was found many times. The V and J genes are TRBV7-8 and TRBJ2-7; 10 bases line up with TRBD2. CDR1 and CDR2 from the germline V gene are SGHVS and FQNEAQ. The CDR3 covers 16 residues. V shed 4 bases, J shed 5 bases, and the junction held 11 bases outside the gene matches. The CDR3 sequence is CASSSEPSGSNHEQYV. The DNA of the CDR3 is TGTGCCAGCAGCTCCGAACCTAGCGGGAGTAACCACGAGCAGTACGTC.

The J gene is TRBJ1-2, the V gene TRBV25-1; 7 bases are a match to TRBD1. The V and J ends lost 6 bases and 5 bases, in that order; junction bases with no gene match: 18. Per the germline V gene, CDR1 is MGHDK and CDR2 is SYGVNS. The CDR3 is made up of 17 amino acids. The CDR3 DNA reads TGTGCCAGCAGCACTTCGGCGCGGACAGGCAGCCTATATGGCTACACCTTC. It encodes CASSTSARTGSLYGYTF.

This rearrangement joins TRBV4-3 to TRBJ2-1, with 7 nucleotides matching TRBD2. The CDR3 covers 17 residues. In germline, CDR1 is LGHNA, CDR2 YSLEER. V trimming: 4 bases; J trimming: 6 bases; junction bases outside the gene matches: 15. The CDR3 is CASSLHLSGTGGNEQFF. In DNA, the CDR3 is TGCGCCAGCAGCCTACACCTGTCAGGGACGGGAGGCAATGAGCAGTTCTTC.

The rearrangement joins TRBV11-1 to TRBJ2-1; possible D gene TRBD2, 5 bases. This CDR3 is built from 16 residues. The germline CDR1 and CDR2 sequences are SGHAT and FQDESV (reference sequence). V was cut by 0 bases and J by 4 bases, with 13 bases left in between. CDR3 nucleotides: TGTGCCAGCAGCTTAGCGCGGAGCGGCGGATACAATGAGCAGTTCTTC. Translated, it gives CASSLARSGGYNEQFF.

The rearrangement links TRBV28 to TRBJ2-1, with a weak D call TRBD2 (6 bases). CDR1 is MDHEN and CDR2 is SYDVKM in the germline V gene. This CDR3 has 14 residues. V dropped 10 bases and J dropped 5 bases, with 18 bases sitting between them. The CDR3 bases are TGTGCCACCCTCCCCGGGGGAGCGGACAATGAGCAGTTCTTC. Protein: CATLPGGADNEQFF. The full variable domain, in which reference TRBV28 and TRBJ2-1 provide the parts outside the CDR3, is DVKVTQSSRYLVKRTGEKVFLECVQDMDHENMFWYRQDPGLGLRLIYFSYDVKMKEKGDIPEGYSVSREKKERFSLILESASTNQTSMYLCATLPGGADNEQFFGPGTRLTVL.

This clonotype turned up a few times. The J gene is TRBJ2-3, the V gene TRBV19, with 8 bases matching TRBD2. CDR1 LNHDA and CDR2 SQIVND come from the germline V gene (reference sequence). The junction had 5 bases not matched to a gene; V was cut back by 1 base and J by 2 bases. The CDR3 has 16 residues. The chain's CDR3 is CASSIAAGGSTDTQYF. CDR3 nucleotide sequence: TGTGCCAGTAGTATAGCGGCGGGAGGCTCCACAGATACGCAGTATTTT. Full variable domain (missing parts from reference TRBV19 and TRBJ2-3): DGGITQSPKYLFRKEGQNVTLSCEQNLNHDAMYWYRQDPGQGLRLIYYSQIVNDFQKGDIAEGYSVSREKKESFPLTVTSAQKNPTAFYLCASSIAAGGSTDTQYFGPGTRLTVL.

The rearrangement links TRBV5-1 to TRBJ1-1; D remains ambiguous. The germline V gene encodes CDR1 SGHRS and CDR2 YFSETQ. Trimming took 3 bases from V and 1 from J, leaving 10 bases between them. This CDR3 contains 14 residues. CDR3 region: CASSSGPQNTEAFF. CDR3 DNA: TGCGCCAGCAGCTCCGGACCGCAGAACACTGAAGCTTTCTTT.

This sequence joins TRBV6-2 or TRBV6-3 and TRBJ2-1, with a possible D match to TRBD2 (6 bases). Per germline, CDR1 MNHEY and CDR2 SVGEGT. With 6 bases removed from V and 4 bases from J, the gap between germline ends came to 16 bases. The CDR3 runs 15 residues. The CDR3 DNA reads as TGTGCCAGCAGCCCCCGGGAGCTGGCTTACAATGAGCAGTTCTTC. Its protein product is CASSPRELAYNEQFF.

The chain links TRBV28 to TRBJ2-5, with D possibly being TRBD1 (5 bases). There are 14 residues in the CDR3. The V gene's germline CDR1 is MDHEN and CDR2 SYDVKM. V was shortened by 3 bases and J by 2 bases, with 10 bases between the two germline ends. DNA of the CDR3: TGTGCCAGCAGTTTTCCAGGGAAACAAGAGACCCAGTACTTC. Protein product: CASSFPGKQETQYF.

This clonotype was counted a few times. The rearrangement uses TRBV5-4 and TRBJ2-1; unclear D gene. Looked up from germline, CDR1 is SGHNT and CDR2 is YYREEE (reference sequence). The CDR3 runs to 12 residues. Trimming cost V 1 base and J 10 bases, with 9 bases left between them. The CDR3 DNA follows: TGTGCCAGCAGCTTGACCGGCATGGAGCAGTTCTTC. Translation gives CASSLTGMEQFF.

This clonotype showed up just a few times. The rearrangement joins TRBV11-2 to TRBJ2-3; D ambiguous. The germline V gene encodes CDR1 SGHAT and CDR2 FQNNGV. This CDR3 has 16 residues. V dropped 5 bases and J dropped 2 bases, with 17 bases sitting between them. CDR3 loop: CASSASLDLDTDTQYF. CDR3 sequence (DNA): TGTGCCAGCAGCGCAAGCCTAGATCTTGACACAGATACGCAGTATTTT.

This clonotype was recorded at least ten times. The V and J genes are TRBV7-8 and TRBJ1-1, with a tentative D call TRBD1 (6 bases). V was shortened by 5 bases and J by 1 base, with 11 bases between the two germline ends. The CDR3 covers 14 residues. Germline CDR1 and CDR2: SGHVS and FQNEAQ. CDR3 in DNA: TGTGCCAGCAGCGCTAGACAGGAGAACACTGAAGCTTTCTTT. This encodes CASSARQENTEAFF.

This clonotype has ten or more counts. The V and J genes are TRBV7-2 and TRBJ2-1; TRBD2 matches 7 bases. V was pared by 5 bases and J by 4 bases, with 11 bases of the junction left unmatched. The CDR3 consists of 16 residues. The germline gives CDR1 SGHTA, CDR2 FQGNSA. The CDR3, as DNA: TGTGCCAGCAGCCCCTGGGCTAGCGGAGCTTACAATGAGCAGTTCTTC. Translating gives CASSPWASGAYNEQFF.

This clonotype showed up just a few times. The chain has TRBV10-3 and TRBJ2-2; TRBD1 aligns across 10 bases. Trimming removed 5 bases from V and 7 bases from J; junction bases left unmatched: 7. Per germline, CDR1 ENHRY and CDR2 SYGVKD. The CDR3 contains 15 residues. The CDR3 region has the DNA TGTGCCATCAGTTTGACAGGGGGCGACGTCGGGGAGCTGTTTTTT. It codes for CAISLTGGDVGELFF.

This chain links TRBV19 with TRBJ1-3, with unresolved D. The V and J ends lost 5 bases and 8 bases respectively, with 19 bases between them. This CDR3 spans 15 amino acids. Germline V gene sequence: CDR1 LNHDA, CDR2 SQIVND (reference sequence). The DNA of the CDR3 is TGTGCCAGTAGTCTGGACTCGATCCTCGTGGACACCATATATTTT. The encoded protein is CASSLDSILVDTIYF.

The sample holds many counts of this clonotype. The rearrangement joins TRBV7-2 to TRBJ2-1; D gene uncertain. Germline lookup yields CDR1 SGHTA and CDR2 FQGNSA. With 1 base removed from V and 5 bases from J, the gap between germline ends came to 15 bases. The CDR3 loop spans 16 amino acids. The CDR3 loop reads CASSLGRAVGDNEQFF. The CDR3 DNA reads TGTGCCAGCAGCTTAGGACGGGCGGTAGGCGACAATGAGCAGTTCTTC.

The DNA for the CDR3 is TGTGCCAGCAGTCGGAGCCATTCCTACGAGCAGTACTTC. Its translation: CASSRSHSYEQYF. The chain is built from TRBV6-5 and TRBJ2-7; D not certain. This CDR3 is built from 13 residues. Germline CDR1 reads MNHEY; CDR2 reads SVGAGI. The V gene lost 5 bases and the J gene lost 1 base, with 9 bases spanning the gap.

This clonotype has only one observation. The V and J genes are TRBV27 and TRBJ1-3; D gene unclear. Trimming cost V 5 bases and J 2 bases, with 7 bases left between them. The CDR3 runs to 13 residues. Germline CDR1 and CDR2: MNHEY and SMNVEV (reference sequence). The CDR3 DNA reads TGTGCCAGCAGTGAGATTCCTGGAAACACCATATATTTT. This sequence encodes CASSEIPGNTIYF.